A single sample is the source of the 23 T cell receptor beta chains below, sequenced in a study of T cells in Graves' hyperthyroidism and ophthalmopathy. TCR beta CDR3 regions were amplified from RNA. When the TCR CDR3 underwent first-round RT-PCR, the HTBI primer set was used. One entry per CDR3 protein, called by TCRdb with MiXCR from the multiplex PCR reads. Of hundreds of thousands of distinct CDR3 sequences listed, more than 15% are singletons. Material: blood. These receptors came from a woman in her thirties or forties with Graves' ophthalmopathy.

This clonotype occurred a few times. The chain is built from TRBV5-8 and TRBJ2-2; either TRBD1 or TRBD2 may fit D (5 bases each). Germline-derived CDR1 and CDR2 are SGHTS and YDEGEE. V shed 3 bases and J shed 6 bases, with 18 bases lying between them. The CDR3 runs 16 residues. This CDR3 is CASSSQEGVEAGELFF. The CDR3, as DNA: TGTGCCAGCAGCTCCCAGGAAGGGGTGGAGGCCGGGGAGCTGTTTTTT.

At least ten counts were recorded for this clonotype. The gene calls are TRBV28 and TRBJ2-3, with D possibly being TRBD2 (5 bases). This CDR3 has 14 residues. With 6 bases removed from V and 2 bases from J, the gap between germline ends came to 12 bases. Germline V gene lookup returns CDR1 MDHEN and CDR2 SYDVKM. This CDR3 reads CASREGFTTDTQYF. In DNA form, the CDR3 reads TGTGCCAGCAGAGAGGGATTTACCACAGATACGCAGTATTTT.

With regard to this clonotype: One junction end does not reproduce the germline sequence, and a read error may be involved. This sequence joins TRBV11-1 and TRBJ2-1, with a possible D match to TRBD2 (5 bases). The CDR3 is made up of 13 amino acids. Per germline, CDR1 SGHAT and CDR2 FQDESV (reference sequence). CDR3 nucleotides: TGTGCCAGCAGCCGCACTAGTGTCAATGAGCAGCTCTTC. This encodes CASSRTSVNEQLF.

The chain couples TRBV7-8 to TRBJ1-2, with 8 positions matching TRBD1. CDR3 length: 14 amino acids. Germline CDR1 and CDR2: SGHVS and FQNEAQ. Trimming cost V 5 bases and J 4 bases; bases outside gene matches: 6. CDR3 coding DNA: TGTGCCAGCAGCGAGCGACAGGGGCCCTATGGCTACACCTTC. Protein: CASSERQGPYGYTF. Supplemented by reference TRBV7-8 and TRBJ1-2, the full variable domain reads GAGVSQSPRYKVAKRGQDVALRCDPISGHVSLFWYQQALGQGPEFLTYFQNEAQLDKSGLPSDRFFAERPEGSVSTLKIQRTQQEDSAVYLCASSERQGPYGYTFGSGTRLTVV.

This clonotype was detected many times. The DNA for the CDR3 is TGCAGTGCTAGAGCCCTCAGGGACTTTTCCTACAATGAGCAGTTCTTC. This translates into CSARALRDFSYNEQFF. The V and J genes are TRBV20-1 and TRBJ2-1; tentatively, D is TRBD2 (6 bases). Germline values: CDR1 DFQATT, CDR2 SNEGSKA (reference sequence). This CDR3 spans 16 amino acids. Trimming cost V 1 base and J 1 base, with 14 bases left between them.

The sample holds many counts of this clonotype. This CDR3 reads CSARRLAGVEQYF. CDR3 sequence (DNA): TGCAGTGCTAGACGGCTAGCGGGGGTCGAGCAGTACTTC. The chain employs TRBV20-1 and TRBJ2-7; 10 nucleotides line up with TRBD2. Germline CDR1 is DFQATT and CDR2 is SNEGSKA (reference sequence). The trim removed 2 bases at V and 6 bases at J, leaving 4 bases unmatched. CDR3 length equals 13 residues.

This chain joins TRBV20-1 and TRBJ2-2; D remains ambiguous. The length of the CDR3 is 17 residues. Trimming left V 5 bases short and J 0 bases short, with 19 bases between. Germline V CDR1 and CDR2: DFQATT, SNEGSKA (reference sequence). The CDR3 spells CSALSVRHVANTGELFF. CDR3 DNA sequence: TGCAGTGCTCTCTCCGTTCGACACGTGGCGAACACCGGGGAGCTGTTTTTT.

This clonotype showed up many times. CDR3 bases: TGCAGTGCCCATTCCTACCGTAGCGGGGCTAGCACAGATACGCAGTATTTT. Residues: CSAHSYRSGASTDTQYF. The chain is built from TRBV20-1 and TRBJ2-3, with 8 bases that match TRBD2. V was clipped by 6 bases and J by 0 bases; unmatched bases: 14. Germline CDR1 reads DFQATT; CDR2 reads SNEGSKA (reference sequence). There are 17 residues in the CDR3.

This clonotype was seen only a few times. The chain carries TRBV6-1 and TRBJ2-2; a weak D match, TRBD2 (5 bases). This CDR3 is 15 amino acids long. Trimming took 7 bases from V and 0 from J, leaving 12 bases between them. The germline V gene has CDR1 MNHNS and CDR2 SASEGT. This chain's CDR3 is CASMRRVANTGELFF. The CDR3 DNA sequence: TGTGCCAGCATGAGGCGGGTTGCGAACACCGGGGAGCTGTTTTTT.

This clonotype was seen repeatedly, ten times or more. V usage is TRBV5-1 and J usage is TRBJ2-1, with 8 bases matching TRBD2. CDR3 length equals 16 residues. The germline V gene has CDR1 SGHRS and CDR2 YFSETQ. J was trimmed by 8 bases and V by 5 bases; bases with no gene match: 15. CDR3 sequence: CASRGGSGTSFDEQFF. CDR3 DNA sequence: TGCGCCAGCAGGGGAGGGTCCGGGACTAGTTTCGATGAGCAGTTCTTC.

This clonotype was seen more than once but under ten times. This chain joins TRBV28 and TRBJ2-1; tentative D call: TRBD2 (5 bases). Germline lookup yields CDR1 MDHEN and CDR2 SYDVKM. V was trimmed by 2 bases and J by 11 bases, leaving 10 bases between them. This CDR3 is 12 amino acids long. The CDR3 DNA reads TGTGCCAGCAGTTTAGAGGGTAAGAAGCAGTTCTTC. It specifies CASSLEGKKQFF.

Worth noting for this clonotype: This may come from a read error, since a much larger clone is one base off. V usage is TRBV5-1 and J usage is TRBJ2-7, with 7 bases aligning to TRBD1. CDR3 length: 14 residues. Germline values: CDR1 SGHRS, CDR2 YFSETQ. This CDR3 reads CASRRGQDSCEQYF. The CDR3 DNA follows: TGCGCCAGCAGACGAGGACAGGACTCCTGCGAGCAGTACTTC. Based on the CDR3 plus reference TRBV5-1 and TRBJ2-7, the full variable domain is KAGVTQTPRYLIKTRGQQVTLSCSPISGHRSVSWYQQTPGQGLQFLFEYFSETQRNKGNFPGRFSGRQFSNSRSEMNVSTLELGDSALYLCASRRGQDSCEQYFGPGTRLTVT.

This clonotype appeared a few times. This chain uses TRBV5-6 with TRBJ2-7; maybe TRBD1 (5 bases). Germline V gives CDR1 SGHDT, CDR2 YYEEEE. The CDR3 covers 16 residues. Between the trimmed V and J ends, which lost 4 bases and 6 bases, there was a span of 23 bases. The CDR3 sequence: CASSPRSRGKVGEQYF. CDR3 nucleotides: TGTGCCAGCAGCCCCCGGAGTAGGGGTAAAGTGGGCGAGCAGTACTTC.

This clonotype was seen a handful of times. The chain uses TRBV7-9 and TRBJ1-2; D call uncertain. The CDR3 is 12 amino acids. With 2 bases removed from V and 2 bases from J, the gap between germline ends came to 3 bases. Germline lookup yields CDR1 SEHNR and CDR2 FQNEAQ (reference sequence). The CDR3 is CASSLNNYGYTF. The DNA of the CDR3 is TGTGCCAGCAGCTTAAACAACTATGGCTACACCTTC.

This clonotype was seen only a few times. V is TRBV12-3 or TRBV12-4 and J is TRBJ1-2, with a tentative D call TRBD1 (5 bases). This CDR3 has 15 residues. Trimming took 0 bases from V and 1 from J, leaving 9 bases between them. CDR3 in DNA: TGTGCCAGCAGTTTAGCGACAGCCCTTAACTATGGCTACACCTTC. Amino acids: CASSLATALNYGYTF.

This clonotype came up a few times. The V gene is TRBV6-2 or TRBV6-3, the J gene TRBJ2-3; TRBD2 agrees at 10 bases. This CDR3 contains 15 residues. Germline V gene lookup returns CDR1 MNHEY and CDR2 SVGEGT. The V segment lost 5 bases and the J segment 9 bases; nucleotides outside the gene matches: 11. The CDR3 is CASSLAGAAEVTQYF. The DNA for the CDR3 is TGTGCCAGCAGTCTAGCGGGGGCCGCCGAGGTCACGCAGTATTTT.

The chain recombines TRBV7-9 with TRBJ2-7; 14 nucleotides match TRBD2. V was pared by 4 bases and J by 7 bases, with 21 bases of the junction left unmatched. The CDR3 runs 20 residues. Germline CDR1 is SEHNR and CDR2 is FQNEAQ (reference sequence). The CDR3 DNA sequence: TGTGCCAGCAGCTCATGGGGGGGACTAGCGGGAGTCCTAAAACCCCGTGAGCAGTACTTC. It yields the protein CASSSWGGLAGVLKPREQYF.

This chain links TRBV6-5 with TRBJ2-7; the D gene is possibly TRBD1 (5 bases). CDR3 length: 15 residues. Germline V gene lookup returns CDR1 MNHEY and CDR2 SVGAGI. With 3 bases removed from V and 3 bases from J, the gap between germline ends came to 15 bases. The CDR3 region is CASSYGPRQSYEQYF. The CDR3 DNA is TGTGCCAGCAGTTATGGTCCGAGACAGAGCTACGAGCAGTACTTC.

This clonotype came up many times. The CDR3, as DNA: TGTGCCAGCAGCCTTACCGGGGGGACAGGGGGTTTGAACACTGAAGCTTTCTTT. This gives the protein CASSLTGGTGGLNTEAFF. This sequence joins TRBV6-2 or TRBV6-3 and TRBJ1-1; TRBD1 matches 11 bases. V lost 6 bases and J lost 0; bases outside the gene matches: 12. The germline gives CDR1 MNHEY, CDR2 SVGEGT. This CDR3 has 18 residues.

The chain couples TRBV9 to TRBJ2-2, with D possibly being TRBD2 (5 bases). Germline V CDR1 and CDR2: SGDLS, YYNGEE. The ends were cut back, 3 bases at V and 5 bases at J, with 17 bases in the middle. This CDR3 comprises 16 residues. CDR3 coding DNA: TGTGCCAGCAGCGGAGAAGGGAGATCGGGGACCGGGGAGCTGTTTTTT. It specifies CASSGEGRSGTGELFF.

Ten or more counts support this clonotype. This chain links TRBV3-1 with TRBJ2-7, with a tentative D call TRBD1 (6 bases). The CDR3 consists of 16 residues. Trimming removed 3 bases at V and 3 bases at J, with 18 bases between. CDR1 is LGHDT, CDR2 YNNKEL, per germline (reference sequence). For the CDR3, the DNA is TGTGCCAGCAGCCAGGGAGAGGACAGTCGGGACTACGAGCAGTACTTC. It is translated as CASSQGEDSRDYEQYF.

Only a few counts were recorded for this clonotype. The chain employs TRBV28 and TRBJ2-1; D is perhaps TRBD1 or TRBD2 (6 bases each). Per germline, CDR1 MDHEN and CDR2 SYDVKM. The CDR3 length is 19 residues. V lost 3 bases and J 5 bases, leaving 26 bases between the germline ends. The CDR3 DNA is TGTGCCAGCAGTTTTTCCCTAGTCTCAAAACAGGGAGGAAACAATGAGCAGTTCTTC. Protein sequence: CASSFSLVSKQGGNNEQFF.

This clonotype was observed at least ten times. V and J are TRBV12-3 or TRBV12-4 and TRBJ2-7, with D perhaps TRBD1 (6 bases). The CDR3 sequence is 13 residues long. V lost 3 bases and J lost 6, with 12 bases in between. CDR3 bases: TGTGCCAGCAGTTTTGAGGCAGGGGCCGAGCAGTACTTC. Translating gives CASSFEAGAEQYF.